The next 17 T cell receptor beta chains were all read from a single sample in a study of cytomegalovirus exposure and HLA in healthy donors. Profiling relied on immunoSEQ multiplex PCR, and the TCRdb table lists in-frame clones only, not all of them. Of roughly 180,000 clones in the sample, 84% were seen once. The sample taken for sequencing was PBMCs. These receptor sequences come from a man aged 18 to 30 in good health and CMV-seropositive.

Only a few counts were recorded for this clone. The chain recombines TRBV11-2 with TRBJ1-2; D is possibly TRBD1 (6 bases). Germline V CDR1 and CDR2: SGHAT, FQNNGV. The V gene lost 5 bases and the J gene lost 4 bases, with 17 bases spanning the gap. The CDR3 is made up of 15 amino acids. The CDR3 loop is CASSQISGVGYGYTF. The CDR3 bases are TGTGCCAGCAGCCAAATCTCAGGGGTCGGCTATGGCTACACCTTC.

This clone was observed once. The chain carries TRBV11-1 and TRBJ2-5; 7 bases match TRBD2. This CDR3 spans 15 amino acids. The V and J ends lost 2 bases and 4 bases, in that order; junction bases with no gene match: 7. Germline CDR1 SGHAT, CDR2 FQDESV (reference sequence). Here the CDR3 DNA reads TGTGCCAGCAGCTTAAGACGGGGGGTCGGAGAGACCCAGTACTTC. This codes for CASSLRRGVGETQYF.

In its sample, this clone was seen once. V is TRBV18 and J is TRBJ1-1, with D unclear. V lost 2 bases, J lost 2 bases, and 6 bases lay in between. CDR3 size: 13 residues. Germline CDR1 KGHSH, CDR2 LQKENI. The CDR3 DNA reads as TGTGCCAGCTCACCAGCTATAAACACTGAAGCTTTCTTT. Translating it yields CASSPAINTEAFF.

V is TRBV28 and J is TRBJ2-3, with 8 nucleotides matching TRBD2. The ends lost 5 bases at V and 0 bases at J; junction bases unmatched: 4. This CDR3 comprises 15 residues. CDR1 is MDHEN, CDR2 SYDVKM, per germline. CDR3 amino acids: CASSSGSRSTDTQYF. The CDR3 bases are TGTGCCAGCAGTAGCGGGAGTAGGAGCACAGATACGCAGTATTTT. The whole variable domain, filled in from reference TRBV28 and TRBJ2-3, reads DVKVTQSSRYLVKRTGEKVFLECVQDMDHENMFWYRQDPGLGLRLIYFSYDVKMKEKGDIPEGYSVSREKKERFSLILESASTNQTSMYLCASSSGSRSTDTQYFGPGTRLTVL.

The chain couples TRBV10-3 to TRBJ2-6; 7 nucleotides match TRBD2. This CDR3 spans 13 amino acids. CDR1 and CDR2 from the germline V gene are ENHRY and SYGVKD. V was clipped by 10 bases and J by 3 bases; unmatched bases: 3. The CDR3 DNA sequence: TGTGCCACCAGCGGGAATGGGGCCAACGTCCTGACTTTC. Residues: CATSGNGANVLTF.

The CDR3, as DNA: TGTGCCAGCAGGGGGACTAGTATTCCTAGGTTCTACGAGCAGTACTTC. Amino acids: CASRGTSIPRFYEQYF. The V and J genes are TRBV28 and TRBJ2-7; 8 bases fit TRBD2. The germline CDR1 and CDR2 sequences are MDHEN and SYDVKM. Germline trimming cut 6 bases from V and 3 bases from J; bases unmatched to any gene: 13. The CDR3 sequence is 16 residues long.

This clone was detected a few times. The V gene is TRBV2, the J gene TRBJ2-7; TRBD2 matches at 8 bases. Trimming cost V 4 bases and J 3 bases; bases outside gene matches: 5. This CDR3 contains 14 residues. Germline values: CDR1 SNHLY, CDR2 FYNNEI. CDR3 sequence (DNA): TGTGCCAGCAGTGGTAGACTAGCGCTCTACGAGCAGTACTTC. This encodes CASSGRLALYEQYF.

This clone was seen only once. The chain recombines TRBV9 with TRBJ2-2; D perhaps matches TRBD2 (6 bases). The CDR3 has 16 amino acids. CDR1 is SGDLS, CDR2 YYNGEE, per germline. The V end was cut by 3 bases, the J end by 1 base, with 13 bases between. DNA of the CDR3: TGTGCCAGCAGCGCCGTAGCGGCTAAGAACACCGGGGAGCTGTTTTTT. It translates to CASSAVAAKNTGELFF.

This sequence joins TRBV23-1 and TRBJ1-5; 11 nucleotides agree with TRBD1. TRBV23-1 is an open reading frame, and its role is uncertain. The CDR3 runs to 21 residues. With 0 bases clipped from V and 5 bases from J, the junction kept 18 bases outside the gene matches. CDR3 region: CASSQSGRTGGLSHADQPQHF. The CDR3 DNA reads as TGCGCCAGCAGTCAATCGGGTCGGACAGGGGGCTTGTCTCATGCGGATCAGCCCCAGCATTTT.

This chain joins TRBV7-9 and TRBJ2-7; 14 nucleotides agree with TRBD2. The CDR3 has 17 amino acids. Trimming cost V 1 base and J 4 bases; bases outside gene matches: 6. The germline V gene has CDR1 SEHNR and CDR2 FQNEAQ (reference sequence). The CDR3, as DNA: TGTGCCAGCAGCTTAGAGACTAGCGGGAGGGCCAGGTACGAGCAGTACTTC. It codes for CASSLETSGRARYEQYF. Full variable domain (remainder filled in from reference TRBV7-9 and TRBJ2-7): DTGVSQNPRHKITKRGQNVTFRCDPISEHNRLYWYRQTLGQGPEFLTYFQNEAQLEKSRLLSDRFSAERPKGSFSTLEIQRTEQGDSAMYLCASSLETSGRARYEQYFGPGTRLTVT.

This chain joins TRBV9 and TRBJ2-6; 11 positions match TRBD1. Germline CDR1 and CDR2: SGDLS and YYNGEE. The CDR3 has 20 amino acids. V shed 2 bases and J 3 bases; nucleotides not matched to a gene: 13. The CDR3 spells CASSVRPDRGLGGGANVLTF. DNA for the CDR3: TGTGCCAGCAGCGTCCGACCGGACAGGGGGCTTGGTGGTGGGGCCAACGTCCTGACTTTC.

J is TRBJ2-1 and V is TRBV2; tentatively, D is TRBD2 (6 bases). The CDR3 totals 11 residues. V lost 10 bases and J lost 8, with 12 bases in between. Germline V lookup: CDR1 SNHLY, CDR2 FYNNEI. The CDR3 loop is CATRLGHEQFF. CDR3 bases: TGTGCCACCAGACTAGGACATGAGCAGTTCTTC.

This chain uses TRBV5-6 with TRBJ2-7; TRBD2 matches at 7 bases. The CDR3 spans 15 residues. The germline CDR1 and CDR2 sequences are SGHDT and YYEEEE. V was clipped by 4 bases and J by 1 base; unmatched bases: 8. The CDR3 is CASSPGLGWSYEQYF. The CDR3 DNA reads as TGTGCCAGCAGCCCTGGACTAGGTTGGTCCTACGAGCAGTACTTC.

As to this clone: The junction departs from the called germline gene at one end, perhaps through a read error. The chain employs TRBV7-2 and TRBJ2-7, with 7 bases identical to TRBD1. CDR3 length equals 13 residues. Per germline, CDR1 SGHTA and CDR2 FQGNSA. The CDR3 coding sequence is TGTGCCAGCAGCCGCGAAAGACAGGGAACTCCATCTTTC. Amino acids: CASSRERQGTPSF.

In its sample, this clone was seen a few times. CDR3 protein: CASSHGTGAEAFF. The CDR3 DNA reads TGTGCCAGCAGCCACGGGACAGGTGCTGAAGCTTTCTTT. V gene TRBV7-9 combines with J gene TRBJ1-1; 8 bases match TRBD1. The germline V gene has CDR1 SEHNR and CDR2 FQNEAQ (reference sequence). CDR3 length: 13 residues. Trimming removed 5 bases from V and 6 bases from J; junction bases left unmatched: 5.

The chain uses TRBV19 and TRBJ1-1, with D perhaps matching TRBD1 (6 bases). This CDR3 is built from 14 residues. V was cut by 4 bases and J by 0 bases, with 9 bases left in between. In germline, CDR1 is LNHDA, CDR2 SQIVND (reference sequence). The CDR3 region is CASSTTGLNTEAFF. DNA of the CDR3: TGTGCCAGTAGTACAACAGGGCTGAACACTGAAGCTTTCTTT. Variable domain in full (rest from reference TRBV19 and TRBJ1-1): DGGITQSPKYLFRKEGQNVTLSCEQNLNHDAMYWYRQDPGQGLRLIYYSQIVNDFQKGDIAEGYSVSREKKESFPLTVTSAQKNPTAFYLCASSTTGLNTEAFFGQGTRLTVV.

This clone was detected a few times. The chain carries TRBV5-1 and TRBJ2-3; D perhaps matches TRBD2 (6 bases). V lost 5 bases and J 1 base, leaving 8 bases between the germline ends. The length of the CDR3 is 13 residues. The germline V gene has CDR1 SGHRS and CDR2 YFSETQ. The CDR3 spells CASRGGGTDTQYF. DNA for the CDR3: TGCGCCAGCAGAGGAGGGGGCACAGATACGCAGTATTTT.